The 22 T cell receptor beta chains reported below all come from one sample, sequenced in a study of regulatory T cells in long-lasting Graves disease. Library construction for TCR beta used iRepertoire HTBI primers and Arm-PCR of CDR3 regions. TCRdb reprocessed the multiplex PCR reads with MiXCR, giving one entry per CDR3 protein. In the table there are hundreds of thousands of distinct CDR3 sequences, under 25% of which are singletons. Time point specified: persistent/refractory GD, antithyroid drugs over 5 years with positive TRAb. Extracted RNA from PBMCs served as the source of the TCR library. The sample in question was peripheral blood mononuclear cells (PBMCs), obtained when the disease was refractory, from a patient treated with antithyroid drugs. These receptors were taken from a female donor with Graves disease.

This clonotype has only a few counts. The chain is built from TRBV5-5 and TRBJ1-2; 9 bases map to TRBD1. The CDR3 consists of 15 residues. V trimming: 4 bases; J trimming: 2 bases; junction bases outside the gene matches: 6. CDR1 is SGHKS, CDR2 YYEKEE, per germline (reference sequence). The CDR3 sequence: CASSRPGTGNYGYTF. CDR3 sequence (DNA): TGTGCCAGCAGCCGTCCCGGGACAGGGAACTATGGCTACACCTTC.

The table lists this clonotype with many counts. This chain uses TRBV3-1 with TRBJ1-1, with 7 positions matching TRBD1. The germline gives CDR1 LGHDT, CDR2 YNNKEL (reference sequence). The junction had 4 bases not matched to a gene; V was cut back by 6 bases and J by 0 bases. This CDR3 is built from 14 residues. The CDR3 loop is CASSQDRLNTEAFF. CDR3 coding DNA: TGTGCCAGCAGTCAGGACAGGTTGAACACTGAAGCTTTCTTT. Based on the CDR3 plus reference TRBV3-1 and TRBJ1-1, the full variable domain is DTAVSQTPKYLVTQMGNDKSIKCEQNLGHDTMYWYKQDSKKFLKIMFSYNNKELIINETVPNRFSPKSPDKAHLNLHINSLELGDSAVYFCASSQDRLNTEAFFGQGTRLTVV.

This clonotype appeared many times. The V and J genes are TRBV19 and TRBJ1-1; 10 bases are shared with TRBD1. CDR1 and CDR2 (germline): LNHDA, SQIVND (reference sequence). The V segment lost 5 bases and the J segment 4 bases; nucleotides outside the gene matches: 7. The CDR3 covers 15 residues. CDR3 amino acids: CASSSGQGHVTEAFF. The CDR3 nucleotides are TGTGCCAGTAGTTCGGGACAGGGGCACGTCACTGAAGCTTTCTTT.

This clonotype has a single count. The chain uses TRBV13 and TRBJ1-2, with 7 bases aligning to TRBD1. CDR3 length: 14 residues. Germline V gene data show CDR1 as PRHDT and CDR2 as FYEKMQ (reference sequence). With V trimmed by 5 bases and J by 6 bases, 9 bases remained unmatched. CDR3 amino acids: CASSGMTGIHGYTF. DNA for the CDR3: TGTGCCAGCAGCGGGATGACAGGGATCCATGGCTACACCTTC. The complete variable domain, with remaining parts taken from reference TRBV13 and TRBJ1-2, reads AAGVIQSPRHLIKEKRETATLKCYPIPRHDTVYWYQQGPGQDPQFLISFYEKMQSDKGSIPDRFSAQQFSDYHSELNMSSLELGDSALYFCASSGMTGIHGYTFGSGTRLTVV.

This clonotype appeared many times. The chain uses TRBV28 and TRBJ2-7, with D perhaps matching TRBD1 (6 bases). There are 14 residues in the CDR3. Germline lookup yields CDR1 MDHEN and CDR2 SYDVKM. With 6 bases removed from V and 6 bases from J, the gap between germline ends came to 18 bases. The CDR3 DNA follows: TGTGCCAGCAGCTATCCCGGACAGTCGAGCGAGCAGTACTTC. It specifies CASSYPGQSSEQYF.

This clonotype was detected ten times or more. The chain has TRBV10-3 and TRBJ1-2; 10 bases line up with TRBD1. The ends lost 6 bases at V and 3 bases at J; junction bases unmatched: 4. Per germline, CDR1 ENHRY and CDR2 SYGVKD. The CDR3 is made up of 14 amino acids. The CDR3 is CAIRGGQGDYGYTF. The CDR3 DNA is TGTGCCATCAGGGGTGGACAGGGGGACTATGGCTACACCTTC.

This clonotype appeared many times. The chain combines TRBV20-1 with TRBJ1-1; 7 bases match TRBD1. The CDR3 spans 18 residues. V shed 0 bases and J 0 bases; nucleotides not matched to a gene: 13. In germline, CDR1 is DFQATT, CDR2 SNEGSKA (reference sequence). CDR3 nucleotides: TGCAGTGCTAGAGATCGAGAATGGACAGGAGACATGAACACTGAAGCTTTCTTT. Amino acids: CSARDREWTGDMNTEAFF.

The chain links TRBV6-1 to TRBJ2-7; D may be TRBD2 (6 bases). Per the germline V gene, CDR1 is MNHNS and CDR2 is SASEGT. Trimming shortened V by 5 bases and J by 7 bases, and 12 bases separated the two germline ends. This CDR3 is built from 12 residues. The CDR3 sequence: CASSPGTQEQYF. CDR3 in DNA: TGTGCCAGCAGTCCGGGGACTCAAGAGCAGTACTTC.

This clonotype was detected many times. This chain uses TRBV29-1 with TRBJ1-1; no clear D gene. From germline, CDR1 is SQVTM and CDR2 ANQGSEA. This CDR3 has 15 amino acids. Trimming pared 2 bases from V and 0 bases from J, leaving 13 bases between. The CDR3 protein is CSVEPTEGVNTEAFF. The CDR3 nucleotides read TGCAGCGTTGAACCCACGGAGGGAGTGAACACTGAAGCTTTCTTT.

This clonotype appeared a few times. The V and J genes are TRBV20-1 and TRBJ1-4, with D perhaps matching TRBD1 (5 bases). Germline-derived CDR1 and CDR2 are DFQATT and SNEGSKA (reference sequence). Trimming cost V 4 bases and J 0 bases, with 18 bases left between them. This CDR3 has 17 amino acids. The CDR3 coding sequence is TGCAGTGCTATGCCTAAAATTTCGACAGCAACTAATGAAAAACTGTTTTTT. Its protein product is CSAMPKISTATNEKLFF.

In its sample, this clonotype was seen many times. The J gene is TRBJ1-1, the V gene TRBV11-2, with D uncertain. The V gene lost 5 bases and the J gene lost 1 base, with 8 bases spanning the gap. The CDR3 sequence is 13 residues long. The germline V gene has CDR1 SGHAT and CDR2 FQNNGV. CDR3 amino acids: CASSLKRNTEAFF. Written as DNA, the CDR3 is TGTGCCAGCAGCCTTAAGAGGAACACTGAAGCTTTCTTT.

This clonotype was detected a few times. The chain joins TRBV10-3 to TRBJ2-7; 13 bases agree with TRBD2. The CDR3 extends over 16 amino acids. CDR1 ENHRY and CDR2 SYGVKD come from the germline V gene. V gave up 5 bases and J gave up 6 bases; unmatched junction bases: 10. The CDR3 DNA follows: TGTGCCATCAGTTTAAAACCTGGACTAGCGGGAGCCGAGCAGTACTTC. Its protein is CAISLKPGLAGAEQYF.

There are many counts of this clonotype. The genes are TRBV28 and TRBJ1-4, with 8 bases lining up with TRBD1. Germline trimming cut 8 bases from V and 8 bases from J; bases unmatched to any gene: 4. The germline CDR1 and CDR2 sequences are MDHEN and SYDVKM. This CDR3 is 12 amino acids long. CDR3 loop: CASRDRREKLFF. Written as DNA, the CDR3 is TGTGCCAGCCGGGACAGGAGAGAAAAACTGTTTTTT.

This clonotype showed up many times. The chain is built from TRBV27 and TRBJ1-2, with D possibly TRBD1 on 6 matching bases. The CDR3 sequence is 15 residues long. CDR1 and CDR2 (germline): MNHEY, SMNVEV (reference sequence). V lost 6 bases and J lost 7, with 21 bases in between. For the CDR3, the DNA is TGTGCCAGCAGCTCCATGGGACCAGGGGCTTTTGGCTACACCTTC. Encoded protein: CASSSMGPGAFGYTF.

This clonotype showed up many times. V and J are TRBV28 and TRBJ1-2; the D gene is possibly TRBD1 (6 bases). The CDR3 is 15 amino acids. Germline CDR1 is MDHEN and CDR2 is SYDVKM. V dropped 5 bases and J dropped 4 bases, with 17 bases sitting between them. CDR3 sequence: CASSPRGGQGYGYTF. For the CDR3, the DNA is TGTGCCAGCAGTCCAAGGGGGGGCCAGGGCTATGGCTACACCTTC.

This chain connects TRBV27 to TRBJ2-7; possibly TRBD1 for D (5 bases). This CDR3 comprises 13 residues. V was trimmed by 6 bases and J by 3 bases, leaving 12 bases between them. Germline V gene lookup returns CDR1 MNHEY and CDR2 SMNVEV (reference sequence). Here the CDR3 DNA reads TGTGCCAGCAGGGGGCTGGGGTACTACGAGCAGTACTTC. Translation gives CASRGLGYYEQYF.

On this clonotype itself: One base away lies a much larger clone, so this may be a sequencing read error. The gene calls are TRBV7-9 and TRBJ1-1; no clear D gene. The CDR3 spans 11 residues. Trimming shortened V by 7 bases and J by 4 bases, and 7 bases separated the two germline ends. Germline lookup yields CDR1 SEHNR and CDR2 FQNEAQ (reference sequence). The CDR3 sequence is CASTPITEAFF. The CDR3 DNA reads TGTGCCAGCACCCCAATCACTGAAGCTTTCTTT.

This clonotype has only a few counts. The rearrangement uses TRBV27 and TRBJ1-2; no clear D. Germline-derived CDR1 and CDR2 are MNHEY and SMNVEV (reference sequence). The CDR3 spans 14 residues. Trimming removed 5 bases from V and 4 bases from J, with 14 bases in between. The CDR3 nucleotides are TGTGCCAGCAGTCTCTCCGGGAGCGCCTATGGCTACACCTTC. Translated, it gives CASSLSGSAYGYTF.

This clonotype occurred many times. The chain carries TRBV7-2 and TRBJ1-1; D is unclear. The CDR3 spans 13 residues. Trimming cost V 0 bases and J 2 bases, with 4 bases left between them. CDR1 and CDR2 from the germline V gene are SGHTA and FQGNSA. The CDR3 is CASSLAKNTEAFF. The CDR3 DNA reads TGTGCCAGCAGCTTAGCGAAAAACACTGAAGCTTTCTTT.

This clonotype was recorded at least ten times. J is TRBJ1-1 and V is TRBV25-1, with no clear D. The germline V gene has CDR1 MGHDK and CDR2 SYGVNS. This CDR3 has 13 residues. V lost 10 bases and J 7 bases, leaving 19 bases between the germline ends. The CDR3 DNA reads TGTGCCACCTCGCAAGTTCTTGGAAATGAAGCTTTCTTT. Translation: CATSQVLGNEAFF.

The chain couples TRBV10-3 to TRBJ2-7; 9 bases fit TRBD1. The CDR3 is 17 residues long. The germline gives CDR1 ENHRY, CDR2 SYGVKD. The ends lost 5 bases at V and 3 bases at J; junction bases unmatched: 14. CDR3 amino acids: CAISPSVPGQGHYEQYF. As DNA, the CDR3 is TGTGCCATCAGTCCATCCGTCCCGGGACAGGGACACTACGAGCAGTACTTC.

This clonotype has at least ten counts. The chain couples TRBV27 to TRBJ1-1; TRBD1 matches at 9 bases. The CDR3 is 19 residues long. CDR1 and CDR2 from the germline V gene are MNHEY and SMNVEV (reference sequence). The ends lost 1 base at V and 5 bases at J; junction bases unmatched: 17. CDR3 sequence (DNA): TGTGCCAGCAGTTTATACAGGGGGCAGGTCGGCGGTCGAGCAACTGAAGCTTTCTTT. Protein: CASSLYRGQVGGRATEAFF.